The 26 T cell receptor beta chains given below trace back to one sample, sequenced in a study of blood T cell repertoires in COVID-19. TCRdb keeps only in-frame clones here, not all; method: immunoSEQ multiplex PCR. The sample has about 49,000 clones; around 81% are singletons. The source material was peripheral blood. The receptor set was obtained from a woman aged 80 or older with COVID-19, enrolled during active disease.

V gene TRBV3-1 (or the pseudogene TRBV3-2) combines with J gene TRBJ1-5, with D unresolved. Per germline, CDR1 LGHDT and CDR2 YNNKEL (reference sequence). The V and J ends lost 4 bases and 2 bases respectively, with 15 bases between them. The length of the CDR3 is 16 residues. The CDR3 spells CASSLGGGGGNQPQHF. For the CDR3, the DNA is TGTGCCAGCAGCCTCGGTGGAGGCGGGGGCAATCAGCCCCAGCATTTT.

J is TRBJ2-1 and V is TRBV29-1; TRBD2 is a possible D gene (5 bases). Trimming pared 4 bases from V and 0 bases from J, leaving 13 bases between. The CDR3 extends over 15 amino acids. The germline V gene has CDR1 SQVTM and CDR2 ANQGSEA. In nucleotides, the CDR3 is TGCAGCGTTGTAAAGGGAGATTACTCCTACAATGAGCAGTTCTTC. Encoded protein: CSVVKGDYSYNEQFF.

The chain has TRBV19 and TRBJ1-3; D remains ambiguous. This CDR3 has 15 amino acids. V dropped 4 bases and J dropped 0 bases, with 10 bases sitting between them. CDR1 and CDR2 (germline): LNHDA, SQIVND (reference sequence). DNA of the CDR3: TGTGCCAGTAGTACTACAGTGACCTCTGGAAACACCATATATTTT. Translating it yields CASSTTVTSGNTIYF.

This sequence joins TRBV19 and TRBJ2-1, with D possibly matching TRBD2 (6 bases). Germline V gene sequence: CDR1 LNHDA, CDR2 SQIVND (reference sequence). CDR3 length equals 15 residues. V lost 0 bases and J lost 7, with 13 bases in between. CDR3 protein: CASSIDPGVGNEQFF. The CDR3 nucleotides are TGTGCCAGTAGTATAGACCCGGGAGTGGGTAATGAGCAGTTCTTC. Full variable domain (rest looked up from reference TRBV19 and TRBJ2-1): DGGITQSPKYLFRKEGQNVTLSCEQNLNHDAMYWYRQDPGQGLRLIYYSQIVNDFQKGDIAEGYSVSREKKESFPLTVTSAQKNPTAFYLCASSIDPGVGNEQFFGPGTRLTVL.

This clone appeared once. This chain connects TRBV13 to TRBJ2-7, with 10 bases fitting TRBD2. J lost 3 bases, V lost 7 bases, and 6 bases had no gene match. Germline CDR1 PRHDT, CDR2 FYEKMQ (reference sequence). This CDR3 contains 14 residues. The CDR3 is CASTIAGGDYEQYF. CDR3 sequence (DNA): TGTGCCAGCACCATAGCGGGAGGCGACTACGAGCAGTACTTC.

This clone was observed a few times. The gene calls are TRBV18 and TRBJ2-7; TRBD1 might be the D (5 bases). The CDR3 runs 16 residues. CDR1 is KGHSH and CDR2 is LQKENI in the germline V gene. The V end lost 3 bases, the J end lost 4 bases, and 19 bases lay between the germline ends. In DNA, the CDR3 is TGTGCCAGCTCACCGGACCGCCAGGGCAGTCGGTACGAGCAGTACTTC. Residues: CASSPDRQGSRYEQYF.

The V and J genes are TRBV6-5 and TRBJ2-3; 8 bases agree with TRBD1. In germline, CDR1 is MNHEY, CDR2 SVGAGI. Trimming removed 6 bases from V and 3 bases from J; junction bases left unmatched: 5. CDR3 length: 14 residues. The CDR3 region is CASSTQGGTDTQYF. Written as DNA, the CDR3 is TGTGCCAGCAGCACACAGGGGGGAACAGATACGCAGTATTTT.

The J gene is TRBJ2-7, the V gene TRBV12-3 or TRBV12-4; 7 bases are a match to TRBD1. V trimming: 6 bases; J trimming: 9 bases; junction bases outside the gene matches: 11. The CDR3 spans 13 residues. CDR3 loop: CASRPGQEKVQYF. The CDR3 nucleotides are TGTGCCAGCAGACCTGGACAGGAGAAGGTGCAGTACTTC.

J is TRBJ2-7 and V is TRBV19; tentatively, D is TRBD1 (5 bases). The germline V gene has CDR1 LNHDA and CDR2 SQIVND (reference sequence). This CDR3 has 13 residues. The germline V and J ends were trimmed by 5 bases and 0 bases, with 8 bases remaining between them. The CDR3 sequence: CASSSGRSYEQYF. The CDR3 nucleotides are TGTGCCAGTAGTTCAGGGCGCTCCTACGAGCAGTACTTC.

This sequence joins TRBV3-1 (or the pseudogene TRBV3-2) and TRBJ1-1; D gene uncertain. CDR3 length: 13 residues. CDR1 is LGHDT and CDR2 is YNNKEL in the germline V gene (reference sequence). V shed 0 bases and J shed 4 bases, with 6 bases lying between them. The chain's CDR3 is CASSQDPGTEAFF. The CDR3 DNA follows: TGTGCCAGCAGCCAAGACCCCGGCACTGAAGCTTTCTTT.

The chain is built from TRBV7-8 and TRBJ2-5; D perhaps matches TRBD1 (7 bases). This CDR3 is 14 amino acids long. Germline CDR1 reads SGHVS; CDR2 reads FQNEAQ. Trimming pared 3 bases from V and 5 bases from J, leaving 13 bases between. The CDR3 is CASSFRRGPETQYF. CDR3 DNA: TGTGCCAGCAGCTTTAGGAGGGGGCCCGAGACCCAGTACTTC. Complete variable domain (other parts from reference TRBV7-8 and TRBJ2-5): GAGVSQSPRYKVAKRGQDVALRCDPISGHVSLFWYQQALGQGPEFLTYFQNEAQLDKSGLPSDRFFAERPEGSVSTLKIQRTQQEDSAVYLCASSFRRGPETQYFGPGTRLLVL.

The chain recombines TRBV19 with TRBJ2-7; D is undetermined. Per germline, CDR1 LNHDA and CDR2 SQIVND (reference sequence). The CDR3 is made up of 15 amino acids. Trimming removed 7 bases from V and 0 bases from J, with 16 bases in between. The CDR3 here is CASTPRFEISYEQYF. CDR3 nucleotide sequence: TGTGCCAGTACCCCTCGGTTCGAAATCTCCTACGAGCAGTACTTC.

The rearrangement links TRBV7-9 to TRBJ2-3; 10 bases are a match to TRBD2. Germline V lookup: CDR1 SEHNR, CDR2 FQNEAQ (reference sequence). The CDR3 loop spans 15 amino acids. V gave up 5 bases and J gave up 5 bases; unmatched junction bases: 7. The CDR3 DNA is TGTGCCAGCAGCCTCCTAGCGGGAGTTCGAGATACGCAGTATTTT. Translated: CASSLLAGVRDTQYF.

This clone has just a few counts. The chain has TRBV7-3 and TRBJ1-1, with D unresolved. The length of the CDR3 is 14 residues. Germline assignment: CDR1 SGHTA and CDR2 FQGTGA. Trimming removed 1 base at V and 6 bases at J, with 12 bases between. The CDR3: CASSLNGFVSEAFF. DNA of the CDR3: TGTGCCAGCAGCTTAAACGGGTTCGTCTCTGAAGCTTTCTTT.

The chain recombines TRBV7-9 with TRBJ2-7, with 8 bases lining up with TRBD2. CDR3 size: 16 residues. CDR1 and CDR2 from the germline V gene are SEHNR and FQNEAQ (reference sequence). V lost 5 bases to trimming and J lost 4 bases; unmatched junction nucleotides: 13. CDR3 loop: CASSPPGGSLKYEQYF. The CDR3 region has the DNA TGTGCCAGCAGCCCTCCGGGAGGGAGTCTCAAATACGAGCAGTACTTC. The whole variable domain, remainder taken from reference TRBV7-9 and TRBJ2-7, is DTGVSQNPRHKITKRGQNVTFRCDPISEHNRLYWYRQTLGQGPEFLTYFQNEAQLEKSRLLSDRFSAERPKGSFSTLEIQRTEQGDSAMYLCASSPPGGSLKYEQYFGPGTRLTVT.

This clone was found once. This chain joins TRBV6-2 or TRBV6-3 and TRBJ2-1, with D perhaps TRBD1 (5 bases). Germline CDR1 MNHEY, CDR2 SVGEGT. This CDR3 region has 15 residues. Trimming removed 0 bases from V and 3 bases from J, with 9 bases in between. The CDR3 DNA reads TGTGCCAGCAGTTACTCTGGCAGGGACTACAATGAGCAGTTCTTC. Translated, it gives CASSYSGRDYNEQFF.

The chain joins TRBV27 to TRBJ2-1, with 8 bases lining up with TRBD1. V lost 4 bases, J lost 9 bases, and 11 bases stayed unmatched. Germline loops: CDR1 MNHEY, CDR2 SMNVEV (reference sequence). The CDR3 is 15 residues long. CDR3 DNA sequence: TGTGCCAGCAGTTACAGTCTTGGGACAGGTGGTGAGCAGTTCTTC. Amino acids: CASSYSLGTGGEQFF.

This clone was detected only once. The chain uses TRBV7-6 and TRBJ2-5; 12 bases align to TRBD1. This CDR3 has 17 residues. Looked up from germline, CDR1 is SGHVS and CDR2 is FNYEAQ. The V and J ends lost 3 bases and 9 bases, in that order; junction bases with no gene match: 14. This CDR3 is CASSLGQGAGAQVSQYF. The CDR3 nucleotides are TGTGCCAGCAGCTTGGGACAGGGGGCGGGGGCCCAAGTGTCCCAGTACTTC. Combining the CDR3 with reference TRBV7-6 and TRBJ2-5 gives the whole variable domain GAGVSQSPRYKVTKRGQDVALRCDPISGHVSLYWYRQALGQGPEFLTYFNYEAQQDKSGLPNDRFSAERPEGSISTLTIQRTEQRDSAMYRCASSLGQGAGAQVSQYFGPGTRLLVL.

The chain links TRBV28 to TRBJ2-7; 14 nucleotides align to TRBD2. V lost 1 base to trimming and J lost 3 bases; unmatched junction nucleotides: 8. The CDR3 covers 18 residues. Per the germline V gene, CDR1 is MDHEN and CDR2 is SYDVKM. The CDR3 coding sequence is TGTGCCAGCAGTTTATATAACCCCGGACTAGCGGGGGGCTACGAGCAGTACTTC. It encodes CASSLYNPGLAGGYEQYF.

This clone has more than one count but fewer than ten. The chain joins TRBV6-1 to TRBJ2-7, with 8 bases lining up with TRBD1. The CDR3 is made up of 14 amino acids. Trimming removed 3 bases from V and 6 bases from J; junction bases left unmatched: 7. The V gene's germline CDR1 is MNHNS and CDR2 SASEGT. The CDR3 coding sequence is TGTGCCAGCAGTGAGCGGACAGGGTACTCCGAGCAGTACTTC. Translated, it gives CASSERTGYSEQYF.

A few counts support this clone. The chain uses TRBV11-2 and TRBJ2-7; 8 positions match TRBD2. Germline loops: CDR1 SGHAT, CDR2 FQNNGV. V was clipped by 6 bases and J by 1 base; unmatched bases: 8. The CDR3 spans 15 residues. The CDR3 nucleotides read TGTGCCAGCAGTCCAGGACTAGCACCATCCTACGAGCAGTACTTC. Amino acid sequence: CASSPGLAPSYEQYF.

The CDR3 is CASSLGGTGIPGNTIYF. The CDR3 DNA is TGCGCCAGCAGCTTGGGTGGGACAGGCATACCTGGAAACACCATATATTTT. The chain combines TRBV5-1 with TRBJ1-3; 8 nucleotides agree with TRBD1. This CDR3 contains 17 residues. Germline values: CDR1 SGHRS, CDR2 YFSETQ. V lost 0 bases, J lost 2 bases, and 7 bases stayed unmatched. Full variable domain (remainder filled in from reference TRBV5-1 and TRBJ1-3): KAGVTQTPRYLIKTRGQQVTLSCSPISGHRSVSWYQQTPGQGLQFLFEYFSETQRNKGNFPGRFSGRQFSNSRSEMNVSTLELGDSALYLCASSLGGTGIPGNTIYFGEGSWLTVV.

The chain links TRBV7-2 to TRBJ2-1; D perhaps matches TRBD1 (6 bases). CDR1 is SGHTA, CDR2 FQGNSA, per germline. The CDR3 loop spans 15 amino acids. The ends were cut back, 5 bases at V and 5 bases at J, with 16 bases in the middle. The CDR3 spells CASSPLLGQNNEQFF. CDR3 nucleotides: TGTGCCAGCAGCCCCCTTCTGGGACAAAACAATGAGCAGTTCTTC. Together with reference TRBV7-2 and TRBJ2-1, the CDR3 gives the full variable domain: GAGVSQSPSNKVTEKGKDVELRCDPISGHTALYWYRQSLGQGLEFLIYFQGNSAPDKSGLPSDRFSAERTGGSVSTLTIQRTQQEDSAVYLCASSPLLGQNNEQFFGPGTRLTVL.

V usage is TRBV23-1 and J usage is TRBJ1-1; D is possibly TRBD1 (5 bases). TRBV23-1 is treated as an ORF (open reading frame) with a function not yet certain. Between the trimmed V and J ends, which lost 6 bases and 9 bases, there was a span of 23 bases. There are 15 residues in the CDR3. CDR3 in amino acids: CASRGAPGFGLKAFF. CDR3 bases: TGCGCCAGCAGAGGGGCGCCGGGTTTTGGATTGAAAGCTTTCTTT.

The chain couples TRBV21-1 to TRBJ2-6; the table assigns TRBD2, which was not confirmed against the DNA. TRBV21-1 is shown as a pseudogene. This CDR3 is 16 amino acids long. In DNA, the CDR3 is TGTGCCGGACCCCCGTGGGGACTCTCTGGGGCCAACGTCCTGACTTTC. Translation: CAGPPWGLSGANVLTF.

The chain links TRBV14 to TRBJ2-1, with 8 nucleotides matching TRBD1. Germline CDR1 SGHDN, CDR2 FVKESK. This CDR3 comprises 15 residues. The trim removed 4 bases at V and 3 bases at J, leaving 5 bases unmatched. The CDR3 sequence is CASSRQGTYYNEQFF. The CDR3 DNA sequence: TGTGCCAGCAGCCGACAGGGGACATACTACAATGAGCAGTTCTTC.